The next 5 T cell receptor beta chains were all read from a single sample in a study of blood T cell repertoires in COVID-19. Data came from immunoSEQ multiplex PCR; TCRdb stores just in-frame clones and leaves some out. Seen here are about 190,000 clones, under 80% observed once, and the top ten hold about a sixth. What was sequenced was PBMCs or T cells enriched from blood (not recorded which). The receptors here all came from a woman between 50 and 59 years old with acute COVID-19.

This chain uses TRBV10-3 with TRBJ1-5; a possible D gene is TRBD1 (5 bases). V dropped 8 bases and J dropped 7 bases, with 12 bases sitting between them. CDR1 is ENHRY and CDR2 is SYGVKD in the germline V gene. The CDR3 has 12 residues. In DNA, the CDR3 is TGTGCCATCGGGGGGGGAGGGCAGCCCCAGCATTTT. Translated, it gives CAIGGGGQPQHF.

The chain uses TRBV5-4 and TRBJ1-2; 9 nucleotides align to TRBD1. This CDR3 contains 15 residues. V shed 0 bases, J shed 6 bases, and the junction held 6 bases outside the gene matches. The germline CDR1 and CDR2 sequences are SGHNT and YYREEE (reference sequence). The CDR3 coding sequence is TGTGCCAGCAGCTTGGTTGGGACAGGGCGTAATGGCTACACCTTC. This translates into CASSLVGTGRNGYTF. Supplemented by reference TRBV5-4 and TRBJ1-2, the full variable domain reads ETGVTQSPTHLIKTRGQQVTLRCSSQSGHNTVSWYQQALGQGPQFIFQYYREEENGRGNFPPRFSGLQFPNYSSELNVNALELDDSALYLCASSLVGTGRNGYTFGSGTRLTVV.

The V call is TRBV18, the J call TRBJ2-1; D ambiguous. V gave up 3 bases and J gave up 0 bases, with 9 bases separating them. In germline, CDR1 is KGHSH, CDR2 LQKENI. The CDR3 consists of 15 residues. CDR3 sequence: CASSPQYGSYNEQFF. Here the CDR3 DNA reads TGTGCCAGCTCACCGCAGTATGGCTCCTACAATGAGCAGTTCTTC.

This clone was detected once. Additional DNA sequences in this sample encode the identical CDR3. V usage is TRBV7-9 and J usage is TRBJ1-2; D not resolved. The CDR3 has 13 residues. Germline lookup yields CDR1 SEHNR and CDR2 FQNEAQ (reference sequence). Trimming pared 0 bases from V and 2 bases from J, leaving 4 bases between. In DNA, the CDR3 is TGTGCCAGCAGCTTAGCGCAGAACTATGGCTACACCTTC. This encodes CASSLAQNYGYTF.

This clone appeared many times. This chain links TRBV5-1 with TRBJ1-3; D may be TRBD1 (5 bases). The CDR3 is 17 amino acids. Germline V gene data show CDR1 as SGHRS and CDR2 as YFSETQ. V was pared by 4 bases and J by 4 bases, with 21 bases between. The CDR3 protein is CASSRITPGQGGNTIYF. The CDR3 DNA reads as TGCGCCAGCAGCCGTATTACCCCAGGGCAGGGCGGAAACACCATATATTTT.